This TCR beta chain was recorded in a study of OX40 agonist ivuxolimab in advanced cancers. In the study overall: Participants, roughly 80% male, averaged approximately 56 years of age, ranging from roughly 23 to 80. Eligibility admitted prior anti-PD-1, anti-PD-L1 or anti-CTLA-4 therapy; 35% to 40% had some. Study findings and constraints: Expanded clones tended on average to be more numerous among CD8+ T cells than CD4+.

Of note for this clone: Its target is not known.

V was shortened by 0 bases and J by 4 bases, with 7 bases between the two germline ends. From germline, CDR1 is SGHDT and CDR2 YYEEEE. This CDR3 is 13 amino acids long. Clones were sequenced by immunoSEQ multiplex PCR, and TCRdb holds only the in-frame ones, with some missing. The table includes about 100,000 clones, approximately 80% detected once. This sample comprised CD4+ or CD8+ T cells sorted from blood, obtained in a trial of the OX40 agonist ivuxolimab. The TCR was taken from an adult with an advanced solid tumor such as melanoma, head and neck, liver or kidney cancer. This rearrangement joins TRBV5-6 to TRBJ1-2; D is undetermined. The CDR3 loop is CASSLEQSYGYTF. CDR3 sequence (DNA): TGTGCCAGCAGCTTGGAACAGTCCTATGGCTACACCTTC.